This T cell receptor beta chain is from a study of TIL therapy for anti-PD-1-resistant metastatic lung cancer. Study-wide context: Patients had a median age of about 50 years (range roughly 35-85).

This CDR3 has 18 residues. Germline values: CDR1 LNHDA, CDR2 SQIVND (reference sequence). V lost 4 bases and J 6 bases, leaving 25 bases between the germline ends. Time point indicated: pre-treatment sample, taken before nivolumab and TIL therapy. Sequencing used immunoSEQ v3. Sequencing depth was 1.5 million to 2 million read pairs for survey level, about 5-6.5 million for deep. Profiled with immunoSEQ multiplex PCR; TCRdb holds only in-frame clones, not every one. The sample lists about 52,000 clones, less than 80% occurring once. The chain couples TRBV19 to TRBJ2-1, with D possibly matching TRBD2 (6 bases). The TCR comes from a woman aged 25 to 80 with non-small cell lung cancer. This material consisted of blood, taken at baseline. CDR3 region: CASSTHQTRSLGGNEQFF. Written as DNA, the CDR3 is TGTGCCAGTAGTACCCATCAGACTAGGTCATTAGGCGGCAATGAGCAGTTCTTC.